Sequencing of this TCR beta chain was carried out in a study of CD8 T cells in ankylosing spondylitis. Overall study findings and caveats: Significantly higher representation of disease-linked clones was reported for matched ankylosing spondylitis synovial fluid. Prior literature has documented some motif variants in synovial fluid and blood from reactive arthritis. Made up of about eight highly homologous variants, a TCR beta motif appeared characteristic of ankylosing spondylitis blood.

This clonotype came up many times. Its antigen is currently unknown. Making the TCR beta libraries involved quantitative 5'-RACE with molecular barcodes. One entry per CDR3 protein results from TCRdb running MiXCR on the 5' RACE reads. Of about 460,000 distinct CDR3 sequences listed, about 5.7% are singletons. This CDR3 has 14 amino acids. CDR1 is LGHNA, CDR2 YSLEER, per germline. V lost 1 base and J 7 bases, leaving 13 bases between the germline ends. This TCR derives from a male donor with ankylosing spondylitis. The chain carries TRBV4-3 and TRBJ1-2; TRBD1 is a possible D gene (6 bases). The sequenced sample consisted of blood, either unsorted or a sorted T cell fraction (not recorded which). CDR3 in amino acids: CASSQVDRRRGYTF. As DNA, the CDR3 is TGCGCCAGCAGCCAAGTCGACAGGAGACGTGGCTACACCTTC.